This T cell receptor beta chain was sequenced during a study of CD8+CD57+ T cells in acquired aplastic anemia. Study-wide background: DNA per sorted CD4+ or CD8+ sample ranged roughly 0.19 to 30 ug, averaging around 3 ug.

On this clonotype itself: Its antigen is unknown. Mismatch with germline at one junction end may stem from a read error.

Flow cytometry had shown expanded CD8+CD57+ cells in the patients chosen for sequencing. Severe acquired aplastic anemia was diagnosed in all patients. Patients had received no therapy at the time of blood sampling. The template used for profiling TCR beta VDJ and CDR3 was genomic DNA. One entry per CDR3 protein, called by TCRdb with MiXCR from the reads. The sample has a few hundred thousand distinct CDR3 sequences, approximately 79% seen once; the top ten hold about 41%. Study observations and caveats: About 30 was the count of CD8+ CDR3 sequences that patients shared with controls.

This CDR3 comprises 13 residues. Germline lookup yields CDR1 PRHDT and CDR2 FYEKMQ (reference sequence). This TCR derives from a human donor with aplastic anemia. Sequencing used sorted CD4+, CD8+, or CD8+CD57+ T cells (not recorded which) from PBMCs. The rearrangement joins TRBV13 to TRBJ1-2; the D gene is possibly TRBD1 (6 bases). The CDR3 reads CASSGGGAGSQYF. DNA for the CDR3: TGTGCCAGCAGCGGCGGGGGCGCAGGTAGCCAGTATTTC. Based on the CDR3 plus reference TRBV13 and TRBJ1-2, the full variable domain is AAGVIQSPRHLIKEKRETATLKCYPIPRHDTVYWYQQGPGQDPQFLISFYEKMQSDKGSIPDRFSAQQFSDYHSELNMSSLELGDSALYFCASSGGGAGSQYFGSGTRLTVV.